The sequence of this TCR beta chain was determined in a study of technical replicates of blood from several donors. Libraries were prepared by immunoSEQ multiplex PCR; TCRdb keeps only in-frame clonotypes and omits some of them. The sample lists more than 90,000 clones, about 95% occurring once. CDR1 and CDR2 from the germline V gene are SQVTM and ANQGSEA. The ends were cut back, 7 bases at V and 7 bases at J, with 25 bases in the middle. The CDR3 sequence is 15 residues long. The receptor comes from a human donor in good health. The sample was T cells isolated from PBMCs. The chain is built from TRBV29-1 and TRBJ1-2; D might be TRBD1 (6 bases). This chain's CDR3 is CSGSDYLDRRSGYTF. The CDR3 DNA is TGCAGCGGGTCCGACTATCTCGACAGGCGGAGTGGCTACACCTTC. The full variable domain, its missing parts supplied by reference TRBV29-1 and TRBJ1-2, is SAVISQKPSRDICQRGTSLTIQCQVDSQVTMMFWYRQQPGQSLTLIATANQGSEATYESGFVIDKFPISRPNLTFSTLTVSNMSPEDSSIYLCSGSDYLDRRSGYTFGSGTRLTVV.